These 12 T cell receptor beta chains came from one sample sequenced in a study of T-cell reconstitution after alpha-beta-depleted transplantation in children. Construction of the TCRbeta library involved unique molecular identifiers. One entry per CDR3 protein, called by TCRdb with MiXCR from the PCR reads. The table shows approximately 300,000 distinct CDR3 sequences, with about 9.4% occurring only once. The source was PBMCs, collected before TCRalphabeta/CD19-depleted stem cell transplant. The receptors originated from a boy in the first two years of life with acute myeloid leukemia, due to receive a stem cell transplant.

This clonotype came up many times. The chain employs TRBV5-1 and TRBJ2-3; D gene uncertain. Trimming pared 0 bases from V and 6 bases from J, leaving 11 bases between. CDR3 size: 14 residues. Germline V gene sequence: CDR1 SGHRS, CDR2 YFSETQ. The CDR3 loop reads CASSLERAEDTQYF. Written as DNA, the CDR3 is TGCGCCAGCAGCTTGGAAAGGGCGGAGGATACGCAGTATTTT.

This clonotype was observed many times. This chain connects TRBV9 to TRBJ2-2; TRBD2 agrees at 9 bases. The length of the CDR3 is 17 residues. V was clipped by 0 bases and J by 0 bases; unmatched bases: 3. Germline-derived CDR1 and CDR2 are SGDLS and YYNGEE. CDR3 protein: CASSVVSGGSNTGELFF. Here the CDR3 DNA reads TGTGCCAGCAGCGTAGTTAGCGGGGGATCGAACACCGGGGAGCTGTTTTTT.

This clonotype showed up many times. CDR3 sequence reads: CASSRGQGINYGYTF. DNA for the CDR3: TGTGCCAGCAGTCGGGGACAGGGTATTAACTATGGCTACACCTTC. The gene calls are TRBV6-5 and TRBJ1-2; 9 bases line up with TRBD1. CDR1 is MNHEY and CDR2 is SVGAGI in the germline V gene. The CDR3 is 15 amino acids. With V trimmed by 5 bases and J by 1 base, 5 bases remained unmatched.

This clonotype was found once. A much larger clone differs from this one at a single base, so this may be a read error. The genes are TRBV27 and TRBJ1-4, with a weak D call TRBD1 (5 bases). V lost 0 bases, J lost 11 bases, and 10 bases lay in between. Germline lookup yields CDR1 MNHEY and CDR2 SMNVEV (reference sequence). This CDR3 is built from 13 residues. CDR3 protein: CASSLSGDRKLFF. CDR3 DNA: TGTGCCAGCAGTTTATCCGGGGACCGGAAACTGTTTTTT.

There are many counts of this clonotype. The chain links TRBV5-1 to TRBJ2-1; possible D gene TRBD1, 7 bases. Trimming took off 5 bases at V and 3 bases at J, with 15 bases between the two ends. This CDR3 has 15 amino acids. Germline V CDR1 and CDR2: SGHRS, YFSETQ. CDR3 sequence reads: CASRLGRTGYNEQFF. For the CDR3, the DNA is TGCGCCAGCAGGCTTGGGAGGACAGGCTACAATGAGCAGTTCTTC.

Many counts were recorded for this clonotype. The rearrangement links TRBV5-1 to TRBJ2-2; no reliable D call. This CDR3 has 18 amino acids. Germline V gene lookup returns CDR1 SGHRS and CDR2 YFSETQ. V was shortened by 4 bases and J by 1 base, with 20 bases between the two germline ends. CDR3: CASSLDPDPRGNTGELFF. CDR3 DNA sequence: TGCGCCAGCAGCCTGGACCCCGACCCGCGCGGGAACACCGGGGAGCTGTTTTTT.

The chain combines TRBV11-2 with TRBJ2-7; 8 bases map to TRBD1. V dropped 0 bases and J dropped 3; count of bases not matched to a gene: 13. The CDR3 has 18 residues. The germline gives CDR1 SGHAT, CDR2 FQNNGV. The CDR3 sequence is CASSLERSGQGRHYEQYF. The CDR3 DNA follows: TGTGCCAGCAGCTTAGAGAGGAGTGGACAGGGACGACACTACGAGCAGTACTTC.

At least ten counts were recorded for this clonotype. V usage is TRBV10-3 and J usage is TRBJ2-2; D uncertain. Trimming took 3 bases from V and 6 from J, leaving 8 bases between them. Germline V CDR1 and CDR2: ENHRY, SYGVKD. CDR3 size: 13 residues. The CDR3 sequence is CAISDRVPGELFF. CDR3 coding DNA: TGTGCCATCAGTGACCGCGTCCCCGGGGAGCTGTTTTTT.

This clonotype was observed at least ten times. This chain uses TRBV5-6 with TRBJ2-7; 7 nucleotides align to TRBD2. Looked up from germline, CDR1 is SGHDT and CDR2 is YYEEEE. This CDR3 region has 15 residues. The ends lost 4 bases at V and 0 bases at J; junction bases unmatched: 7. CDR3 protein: CASSPGLGSSYEQYF. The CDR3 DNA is TGTGCCAGCAGCCCCGGACTAGGGAGCTCCTACGAGCAGTACTTC.

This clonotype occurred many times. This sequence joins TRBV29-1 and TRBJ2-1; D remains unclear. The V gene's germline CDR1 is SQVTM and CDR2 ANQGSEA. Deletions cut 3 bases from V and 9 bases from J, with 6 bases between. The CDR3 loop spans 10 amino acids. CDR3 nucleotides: TGCAGCGTTGAGTACTCTGAGCAGTTCTTC. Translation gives CSVEYSEQFF.

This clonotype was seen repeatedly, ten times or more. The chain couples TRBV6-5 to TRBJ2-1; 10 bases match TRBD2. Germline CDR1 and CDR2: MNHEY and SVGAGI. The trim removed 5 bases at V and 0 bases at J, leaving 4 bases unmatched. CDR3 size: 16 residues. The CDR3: CASSVLAGSSYNEQFF. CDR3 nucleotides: TGTGCCAGCAGTGTACTAGCGGGGAGCTCCTACAATGAGCAGTTCTTC.

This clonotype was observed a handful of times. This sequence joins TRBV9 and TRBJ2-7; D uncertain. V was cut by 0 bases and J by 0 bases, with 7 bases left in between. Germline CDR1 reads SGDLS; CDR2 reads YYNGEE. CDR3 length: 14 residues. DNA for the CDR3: TGTGCCAGCAGCGTAGAGGCTGGCTCCTACGAGCAGTACTTC. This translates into CASSVEAGSYEQYF. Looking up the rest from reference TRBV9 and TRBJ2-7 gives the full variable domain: DSGVTQTPKHLITATGQRVTLRCSPRSGDLSVYWYQQSLDQGLQFLIQYYNGEERAKGNILERFSAQQFPDLHSELNLSSLELGDSALYFCASSVEAGSYEQYFGPGTRLTVT.